Listed here is a single T cell receptor (beta chain). What it binds is unknown. Sorted-subset replicate PCR reactions contained 150 to 200 ng DNA, corresponding to tens of thousands of T cell genomes. Repertoires were generated with immunoSEQ multiplex PCR, while TCRdb's copy carries only in-frame clones and drops some. The table has 2 million to 2.5 million clones, approximately 95% seen once. This entry is derived from a study of shared clonotypes between healthy human individuals. General observations from the study: Sharing across a few donors was seen in roughly 5% of naive CD4 clonotypes. Clonotype sharing among donors, it was expected, would be affected by sequencing depth.

The CDR3 loop spans 15 amino acids. After removal of 2 bases from V and 8 bases from J, the junction contained 7 bases not matched to a gene. Germline V CDR1 and CDR2: SGHVS, FNYEAQ. As defined, naive CD8 cells were CD45RO-negative and positively selected for CCR7, with terminally differentiated effector memory CD45RA+ cells excluded. All of the donors resided in Nashville, Tennessee, and each was a Caucasian adult. The V gene is TRBV7-6, the J gene TRBJ2-1; 9 nucleotides match TRBD2. The TCR sequence derives from a man in his late teens or twenties in good health. The sample was naive CD8+ T cells sorted from blood. This CDR3 is CASSLIVSGSDEQFF. DNA of the CDR3: TGTGCCAGCAGCTTAATTGTTAGCGGGAGCGATGAGCAGTTCTTC.